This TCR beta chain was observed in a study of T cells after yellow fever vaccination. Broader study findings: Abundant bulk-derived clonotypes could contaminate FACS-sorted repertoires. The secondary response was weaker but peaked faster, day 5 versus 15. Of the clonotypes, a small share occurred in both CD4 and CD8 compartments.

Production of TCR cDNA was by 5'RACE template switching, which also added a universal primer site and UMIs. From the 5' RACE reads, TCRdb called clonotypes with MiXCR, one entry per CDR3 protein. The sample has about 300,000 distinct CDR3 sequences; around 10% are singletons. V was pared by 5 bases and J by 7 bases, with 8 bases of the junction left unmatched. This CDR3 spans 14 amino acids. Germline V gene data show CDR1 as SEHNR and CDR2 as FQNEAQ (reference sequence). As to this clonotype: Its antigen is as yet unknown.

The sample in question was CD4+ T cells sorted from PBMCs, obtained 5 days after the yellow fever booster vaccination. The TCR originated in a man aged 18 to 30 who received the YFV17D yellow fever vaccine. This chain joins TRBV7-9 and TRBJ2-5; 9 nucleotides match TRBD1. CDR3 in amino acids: CASSPRDRVWTQYF. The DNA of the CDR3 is TGTGCCAGCAGCCCCCGGGACAGGGTTTGGACCCAGTACTTC. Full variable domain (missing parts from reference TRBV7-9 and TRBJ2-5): DTGVSQNPRHKITKRGQNVTFRCDPISEHNRLYWYRQTLGQGPEFLTYFQNEAQLEKSRLLSDRFSAERPKGSFSTLEIQRTEQGDSAMYLCASSPRDRVWTQYFGPGTRLLVL.